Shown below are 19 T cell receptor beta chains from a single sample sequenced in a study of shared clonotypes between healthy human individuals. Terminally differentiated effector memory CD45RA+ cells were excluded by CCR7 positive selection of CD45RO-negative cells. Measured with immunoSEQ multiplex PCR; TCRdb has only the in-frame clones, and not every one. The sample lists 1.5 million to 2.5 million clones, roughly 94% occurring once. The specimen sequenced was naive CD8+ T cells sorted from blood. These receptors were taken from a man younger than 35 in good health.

DNA of the CDR3: TGTGCCAGCAGCGCGGACAGGAGCTCCTACGAGCAGTACTTC. Protein sequence: CASSADRSSYEQYF. This sequence joins TRBV13 and TRBJ2-7; 7 bases line up with TRBD1. Germline assignment: CDR1 PRHDT and CDR2 FYEKMQ (reference sequence). This CDR3 region has 14 residues. The V segment lost 5 bases and the J segment 0 bases; nucleotides outside the gene matches: 4.

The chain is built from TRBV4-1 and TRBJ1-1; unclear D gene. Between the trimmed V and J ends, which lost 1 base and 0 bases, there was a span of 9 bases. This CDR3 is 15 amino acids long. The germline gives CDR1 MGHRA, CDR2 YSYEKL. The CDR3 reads CASSQVSLMNTEAFF. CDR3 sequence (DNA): TGCGCCAGCAGCCAAGTGAGTCTGATGAACACTGAAGCTTTCTTT.

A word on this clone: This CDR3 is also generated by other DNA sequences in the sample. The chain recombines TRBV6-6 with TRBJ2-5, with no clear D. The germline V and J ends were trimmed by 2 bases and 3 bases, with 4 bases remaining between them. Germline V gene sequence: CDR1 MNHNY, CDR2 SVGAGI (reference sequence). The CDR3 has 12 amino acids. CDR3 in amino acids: CASSYPEETQYF. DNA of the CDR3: TGTGCCAGCAGTTACCCTGAAGAGACCCAGTACTTC.

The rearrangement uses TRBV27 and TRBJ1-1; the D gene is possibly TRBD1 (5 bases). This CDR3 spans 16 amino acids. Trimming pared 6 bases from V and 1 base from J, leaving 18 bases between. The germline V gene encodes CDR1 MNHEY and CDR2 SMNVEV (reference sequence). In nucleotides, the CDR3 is TGTGCCAGCAGCCCTAGTCTGGGGGACCAGAACACTGAAGCTTTCTTT. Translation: CASSPSLGDQNTEAFF.

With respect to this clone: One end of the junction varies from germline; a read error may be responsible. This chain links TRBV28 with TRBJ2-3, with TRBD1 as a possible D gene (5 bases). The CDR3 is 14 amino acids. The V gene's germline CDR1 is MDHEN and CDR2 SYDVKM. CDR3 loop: CASSLSVATGTQYF. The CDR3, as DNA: TGTGCCAGCAGTTTATCGGTGGCAACAGGTACGCAGTATTTT.

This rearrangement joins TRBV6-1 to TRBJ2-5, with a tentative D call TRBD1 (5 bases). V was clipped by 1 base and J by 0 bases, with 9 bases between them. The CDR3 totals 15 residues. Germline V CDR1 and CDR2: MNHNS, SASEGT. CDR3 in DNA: TGTGCCAGCAGTGAAGGGACACTCGACCAAGAGACCCAGTACTTC. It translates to CASSEGTLDQETQYF.

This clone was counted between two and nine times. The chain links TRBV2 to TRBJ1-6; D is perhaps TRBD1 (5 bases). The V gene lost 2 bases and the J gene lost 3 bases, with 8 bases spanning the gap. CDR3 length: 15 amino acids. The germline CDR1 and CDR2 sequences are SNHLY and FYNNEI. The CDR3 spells CASSESRVYNSPLHF. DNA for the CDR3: TGTGCCAGCAGTGAATCCAGGGTCTATAATTCACCCCTCCACTTT.

CDR3 sequence: CASSRTDSSYNEQFF. In DNA form, the CDR3 reads TGTGCCAGCAGCCGGACAGATAGCTCCTACAATGAGCAGTTCTTC. The V call is TRBV7-9, the J call TRBJ2-1, with D possibly being TRBD1 (6 bases). Germline V gene lookup returns CDR1 SEHNR and CDR2 FQNEAQ (reference sequence). The CDR3 loop spans 15 amino acids. Trimming pared 5 bases from V and 0 bases from J, leaving 11 bases between.

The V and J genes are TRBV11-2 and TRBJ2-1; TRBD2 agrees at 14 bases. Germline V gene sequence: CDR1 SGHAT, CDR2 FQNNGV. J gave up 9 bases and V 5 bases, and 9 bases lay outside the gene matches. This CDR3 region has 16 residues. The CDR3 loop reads CASSGGTSGRESEQFF. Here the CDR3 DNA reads TGTGCCAGCAGCGGGGGGACTAGCGGGAGAGAGAGTGAGCAGTTCTTC.

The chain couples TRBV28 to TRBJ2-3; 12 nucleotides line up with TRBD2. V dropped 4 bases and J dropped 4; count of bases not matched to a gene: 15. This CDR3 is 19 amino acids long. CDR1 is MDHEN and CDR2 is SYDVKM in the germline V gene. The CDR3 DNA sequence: TGTGCCAGCAGTTCCCCCTACGGACTAGCGGGGCCGGGATCAGATACGCAGTATTTT. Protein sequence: CASSSPYGLAGPGSDTQYF.

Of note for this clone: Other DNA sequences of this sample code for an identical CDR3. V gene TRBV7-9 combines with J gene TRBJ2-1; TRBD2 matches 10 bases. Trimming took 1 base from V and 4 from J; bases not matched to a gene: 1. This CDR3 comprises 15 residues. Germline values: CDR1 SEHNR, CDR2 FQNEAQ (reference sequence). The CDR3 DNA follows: TGTGCCAGCAGCTTAGTAGCGGGGGGTTACAATGAGCAGTTCTTC. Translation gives CASSLVAGGYNEQFF.

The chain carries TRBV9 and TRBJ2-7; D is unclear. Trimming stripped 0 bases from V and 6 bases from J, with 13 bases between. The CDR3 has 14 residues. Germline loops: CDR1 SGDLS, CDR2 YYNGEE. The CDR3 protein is CASSVVAGGVEQYF. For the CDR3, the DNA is TGTGCCAGCAGCGTAGTAGCTGGTGGGGTCGAGCAGTACTTC.

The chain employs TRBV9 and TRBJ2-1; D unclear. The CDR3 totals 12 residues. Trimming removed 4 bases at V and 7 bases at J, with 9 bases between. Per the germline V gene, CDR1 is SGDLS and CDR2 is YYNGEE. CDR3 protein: CASSPTQNEQFF. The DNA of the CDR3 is TGTGCCAGCAGCCCGACACAGAATGAGCAGTTCTTC. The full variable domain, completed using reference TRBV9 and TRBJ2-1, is DSGVTQTPKHLITATGQRVTLRCSPRSGDLSVYWYQQSLDQGLQFLIQYYNGEERAKGNILERFSAQQFPDLHSELNLSSLELGDSALYFCASSPTQNEQFFGPGTRLTVL.

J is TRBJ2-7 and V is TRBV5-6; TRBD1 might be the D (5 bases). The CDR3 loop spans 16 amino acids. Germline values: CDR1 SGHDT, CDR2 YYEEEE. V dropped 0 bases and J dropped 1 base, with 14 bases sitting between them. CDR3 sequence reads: CASSLESGWGSYEQYF. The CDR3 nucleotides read TGTGCCAGCAGCTTGGAGTCAGGGTGGGGTTCCTACGAGCAGTACTTC.

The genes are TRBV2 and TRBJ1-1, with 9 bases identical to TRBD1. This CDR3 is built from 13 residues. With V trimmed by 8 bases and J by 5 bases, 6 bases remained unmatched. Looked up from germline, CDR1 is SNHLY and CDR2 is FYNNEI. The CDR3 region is CASQQGARTEAFF. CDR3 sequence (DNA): TGTGCCAGCCAACAGGGGGCGCGGACTGAAGCTTTCTTT.

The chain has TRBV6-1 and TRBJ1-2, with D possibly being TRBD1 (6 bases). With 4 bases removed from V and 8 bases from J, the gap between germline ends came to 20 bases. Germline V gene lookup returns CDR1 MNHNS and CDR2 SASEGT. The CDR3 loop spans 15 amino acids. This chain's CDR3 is CASSVTGLLLGGYTF. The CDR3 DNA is TGTGCCAGCAGTGTAACAGGGCTACTACTTGGGGGCTACACCTTC.

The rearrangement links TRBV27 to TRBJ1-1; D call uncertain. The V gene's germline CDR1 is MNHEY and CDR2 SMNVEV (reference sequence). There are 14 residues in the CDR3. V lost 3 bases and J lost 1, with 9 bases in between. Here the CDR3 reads CASSFLGRNTEAFF. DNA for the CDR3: TGTGCCAGCAGTTTCCTAGGCAGGAACACTGAAGCTTTCTTT.

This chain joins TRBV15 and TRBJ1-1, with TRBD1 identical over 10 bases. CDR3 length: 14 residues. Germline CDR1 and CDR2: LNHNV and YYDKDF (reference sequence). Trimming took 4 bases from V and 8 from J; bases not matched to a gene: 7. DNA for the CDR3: TGTGCCACCAGCACGGACAGGGGGGCTGCGGAAGCTTTCTTT. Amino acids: CATSTDRGAAEAFF.

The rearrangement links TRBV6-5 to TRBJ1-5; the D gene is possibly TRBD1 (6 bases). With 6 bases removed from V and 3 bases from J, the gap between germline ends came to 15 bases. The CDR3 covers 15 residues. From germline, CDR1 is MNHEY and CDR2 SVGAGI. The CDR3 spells CASSELQGSNQPQHF. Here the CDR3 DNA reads TGTGCCAGCAGCGAACTACAGGGTTCCAATCAGCCCCAGCATTTT.